This is a list of T cell receptor beta chains from one sample in a study of OX40 agonist ivuxolimab in advanced cancers. Assay used: immunoSEQ multiplex PCR; TCRdb lists only in-frame clones, some missing. The sample lists fewer than 70,000 clones, over 65% occurring once. The sample here was CD4+ or CD8+ T cells sorted from blood, taken in a trial of the OX40 agonist ivuxolimab. The receptors here all came from an adult with an advanced solid tumor such as melanoma, head and neck, liver or kidney cancer. The CDR3 runs from the conserved cysteine through the conserved F or W. The D gene is left open where the match is weak. Where a row states a size, it is once, few, many or the class of an expanded clone; other rows omit it.

j_call: TRBJ1-2
d_call: -
v_call: TRBV23-1
clone_size: few
cdr3_aa: CASSQSSLSSYGYTF
cdr3_nt: TGCGCCAGCAGTCAATCTAGTCTCTCCTCCTATGGCTACACCTTC

j_call: TRBJ2-3
d_call: TRBD2
v_call: TRBV9
clone_size: once
cdr3_aa: CASSPTGEGLAGSTDTQYF
cdr3_nt: TGTGCCAGCAGCCCTACGGGGGAGGGACTAGCGGGGAGCACAGATACGCAGTATTTT

j_call: TRBJ1-2
d_call: -
v_call: TRBV28
clone_size: -
cdr3_aa: CASSSPGGGDYGYTF
cdr3_nt: TGTGCCAGCAGCTCCCCCGGGGGGGGCGACTATGGCTACACCTTC

j_call: TRBJ1-6
d_call: -
v_call: TRBV2
clone_size: medium-sized
cdr3_aa: CASRDETKPLHF
cdr3_nt: TGTGCCAGTCGGGACGAGACAAAACCCCTCCACTTT

j_call: TRBJ2-1
d_call: -
v_call: TRBV7-9
clone_size: -
cdr3_aa: CASSSYRPLRHEQFF
cdr3_nt: TGTGCCAGCAGTTCTTATCGACCCCTGAGGCATGAGCAGTTCTTC

j_call: TRBJ2-5
d_call: TRBD2
v_call: TRBV7-2
clone_size: -
cdr3_aa: CASSPYGGRGETQYF
cdr3_nt: TGTGCCAGCAGCCCATATGGAGGGCGGGGGGAGACCCAGTACTTC

j_call: TRBJ2-5
d_call: TRBD1
v_call: TRBV7-9
clone_size: -
cdr3_aa: CASARDRDQETQYF
cdr3_nt: TGTGCCAGCGCCCGGGACAGGGACCAAGAGACCCAGTACTTC

j_call: TRBJ2-5
d_call: -
v_call: TRBV5-1
clone_size: -
cdr3_aa: CASSSGTGPGETQYF
cdr3_nt: TGCGCCAGCAGCAGCGGGACAGGTCCAGGGGAGACCCAGTACTTC

j_call: TRBJ1-1
d_call: -
v_call: TRBV29-1
clone_size: few
cdr3_aa: CSTAAGSTEAFF
cdr3_nt: TGCAGCACAGCCGCAGGGTCGACTGAAGCTTTCTTT

j_call: TRBJ2-3
d_call: -
v_call: TRBV30
clone_size: -
cdr3_aa: CAWRGIQREQYF
cdr3_nt: TGTGCCTGGAGGGGGATTCAAAGGGAGCAGTATTTT

j_call: TRBJ2-5
d_call: -
v_call: TRBV6-1
clone_size: -
cdr3_aa: CACLQPGRETQYF
cdr3_nt: TGTGCCTGCTTGCAGCCGGGGCGGGAGACCCAGTACTTC

j_call: TRBJ2-2
d_call: -
v_call: TRBV30
clone_size: -
cdr3_aa: CAWSRQDTSTGELFF
cdr3_nt: TGTGCCTGGTCGCGGCAGGATACAAGTACCGGGGAGCTGTTTTTT

j_call: TRBJ1-6
d_call: TRBD1
v_call: TRBV6-1
clone_size: once
cdr3_aa: CASIRQGNSPLHF
cdr3_nt: TGTGCCAGCATCAGACAGGGAAATTCACCCCTCCACTTT

j_call: TRBJ1-2
d_call: -
v_call: TRBV14
clone_size: -
cdr3_aa: CASSQGGEYGYTF
cdr3_nt: TGTGCCAGCAGCCAAGGGGGGGAGTATGGCTACACCTTC

j_call: TRBJ2-7
d_call: TRBD2
v_call: TRBV13
clone_size: -
cdr3_aa: CASRVREGLSYEQYF
cdr3_nt: TGTGCCAGCAGGGTGAGGGAGGGACTATCCTACGAGCAGTACTTC

j_call: TRBJ1-1
d_call: TRBD1
v_call: TRBV7-9
clone_size: -
cdr3_aa: CASSRGTGLYTEAFF
cdr3_nt: TGTGCCAGCAGCCGAGGGACAGGGCTTTACACTGAAGCTTTCTTT

j_call: TRBJ2-7
d_call: TRBD1
v_call: TRBV7-2
clone_size: -
cdr3_aa: CASSPGTGGYEQYF
cdr3_nt: TGTGCCAGCAGCCCCGGGACAGGGGGCTACGAGCAGTACTTC

j_call: TRBJ2-5
d_call: TRBD2
v_call: TRBV28
clone_size: -
cdr3_aa: CASSLGLAEETQYF
cdr3_nt: TGTGCCAGCAGTTTAGGACTAGCGGAAGAGACCCAGTACTTC

j_call: TRBJ1-5
d_call: -
v_call: TRBV7-8
clone_size: -
cdr3_aa: CASSRQDNQPQHF
cdr3_nt: TGTGCCAGCAGCCGACAGGACAATCAGCCCCAGCATTTT

j_call: TRBJ2-3
d_call: -
v_call: TRBV11-2
clone_size: -
cdr3_aa: CASSPGQAGVDTQYF
cdr3_nt: TGTGCCAGCAGCCCAGGACAAGCAGGGGTGGATACGCAGTATTTT

j_call: TRBJ2-7
d_call: -
v_call: TRBV7-9
clone_size: -
cdr3_aa: CASSAHYEQYF
cdr3_nt: TGTGCCAGCAGCGCCCACTACGAGCAGTACTTC

j_call: TRBJ1-2
d_call: TRBD1
v_call: TRBV5-6
clone_size: -
cdr3_aa: CASSPSGTGGRGYTF
cdr3_nt: TGTGCCAGCAGCCCCTCCGGGACAGGGGGCAGGGGCTACACCTTC

j_call: TRBJ1-5
d_call: TRBD1
v_call: TRBV5-3
clone_size: -
cdr3_aa: CARSLLQTGVRHQPQHF
cdr3_nt: TGTGCCAGAAGCTTGCTCCAGACAGGGGTTAGGCATCAGCCCCAGCATTTT